Shown below are 29 T cell receptor beta chains from a single sample sequenced in a study of T-cell memory formation after mild COVID-19. TCRdb ran MiXCR on the 5' RACE reads and lists one entry per CDR3 protein. Of over 120,000 distinct CDR3 sequences listed, about 5.7% are singletons. The material sequenced was PBMCs or a T cell subset sorted from them (not recorded which). The origin of the receptors is an adult woman who had mild COVID-19 (a few samples of this study predate the infection). Cell type and time point are not known.

The genes are TRBV25-1 and TRBJ1-2; D may be TRBD1 (6 bases). The CDR3 runs 18 residues. Per the germline V gene, CDR1 is MGHDK and CDR2 is SYGVNS. Trimming pared 7 bases from V and 3 bases from J, leaving 27 bases between. The CDR3 nucleotides read TGTGCCAGCATTAACCTAGAAACGGGGGGCGGTCCCGACTATGGCTACACCTTC. This gives the protein CASINLETGGGPDYGYTF.

This clonotype was seen repeatedly, ten times or more. The chain carries TRBV9 and TRBJ1-4; D unclear. The CDR3 loop spans 16 amino acids. The germline V gene has CDR1 SGDLS and CDR2 YYNGEE. The V end lost 4 bases, the J end lost 7 bases, and 20 bases lay between the germline ends. The DNA for the CDR3 is TGTGCCAGCAGCCCCCGTTTTACCCAACTGGGTGAAAAACTGTTTTTT. Its protein product is CASSPRFTQLGEKLFF.

This clonotype was observed many times. The rearrangement joins TRBV6-5 to TRBJ1-3; the D gene is possibly TRBD1 (5 bases). Trimming shortened V by 4 bases and J by 0 bases, and 10 bases separated the two germline ends. The CDR3 covers 15 residues. From germline, CDR1 is MNHEY and CDR2 SVGAGI. The CDR3 loop reads CASSSLGVSGNTIYF. CDR3 DNA sequence: TGTGCCAGCAGTTCTTTGGGGGTCTCTGGAAACACCATATATTTT.

This clonotype was detected only a few times. V is TRBV28 and J is TRBJ1-2; a possible D gene is TRBD1 (6 bases). CDR1 and CDR2 (germline): MDHEN, SYDVKM. V lost 2 bases, J lost 2 bases, and 9 bases lay in between. The CDR3 length is 14 residues. The CDR3: CASSLTQGNYGYTF. As DNA, the CDR3 is TGTGCCAGCAGTTTAACTCAGGGGAACTATGGCTACACCTTC.

The rearrangement links TRBV20-1 to TRBJ1-2, with D hard to call. The CDR3 runs 12 residues. The ends were cut back, 0 bases at V and 2 bases at J, with 4 bases in the middle. Germline-derived CDR1 and CDR2 are DFQATT and SNEGSKA (reference sequence). The CDR3 protein is CSAREGNYGYTF. CDR3 in DNA: TGCAGTGCTAGAGAGGGAAACTATGGCTACACCTTC.

The rearrangement links TRBV11-2 to TRBJ1-1; 7 bases are a match to TRBD1. Germline V lookup: CDR1 SGHAT, CDR2 FQNNGV. V dropped 1 base and J dropped 0; count of bases not matched to a gene: 8. The CDR3 is made up of 17 amino acids. This chain's CDR3 is CASSLAPRGGLNTEAFF. The DNA of the CDR3 is TGTGCCAGCAGCTTAGCCCCCAGGGGGGGCCTGAACACTGAAGCTTTCTTT. Full variable domain (remainder filled in from reference TRBV11-2 and TRBJ1-1): EAGVAQSPRYKIIEKRQSVAFWCNPISGHATLYWYQQILGQGPKLLIQFQNNGVVDDSQLPKDRFSAERLKGVDSTLKIQPAKLEDSAVYLCASSLAPRGGLNTEAFFGQGTRLTVV.

V usage is TRBV12-3 or TRBV12-4 and J usage is TRBJ2-4; D uncertain. This CDR3 spans 16 amino acids. Trimming took 5 bases from V and 4 from J, leaving 18 bases between them. The CDR3 sequence: CASSMPLALRKNIQYF. Here the CDR3 DNA reads TGTGCCAGCAGTATGCCCTTGGCCCTGCGGAAAAACATTCAGTACTTC.

This clonotype was recorded many times. The V call is TRBV25-1, the J call TRBJ1-2; TRBD1 matches at 8 bases. The V gene's germline CDR1 is MGHDK and CDR2 SYGVNS. The V segment lost 4 bases and the J segment 7 bases; nucleotides outside the gene matches: 8. The CDR3 runs 14 residues. CDR3 DNA sequence: TGTGCCAGCAGTGCCTCAGGCAGGGGGCTTGGCTACACCTTC. This translates into CASSASGRGLGYTF.

This clonotype has just a few counts. The chain recombines TRBV10-3 with TRBJ2-3; D gene unclear. With 6 bases removed from V and 3 bases from J, the gap between germline ends came to 10 bases. The germline CDR1 and CDR2 sequences are ENHRY and SYGVKD. The CDR3 is 13 amino acids. CDR3 nucleotides: TGTGCCATCAGCACGACCAGGACAGATACGCAGTATTTT. It encodes CAISTTRTDTQYF.

This clonotype was counted only a few times. This sequence joins TRBV6-5 and TRBJ2-1; the match to TRBD2 covers 11 bases. The V gene's germline CDR1 is MNHEY and CDR2 SVGAGI. Germline trimming cut 4 bases from V and 3 bases from J; bases unmatched to any gene: 5. CDR3 size: 16 residues. The CDR3 reads CASSSKLAGVYNEQFF. For the CDR3, the DNA is TGTGCCAGCAGTTCTAAACTAGCGGGAGTCTACAATGAGCAGTTCTTC.

This clonotype was seen at least ten times. The chain is built from TRBV4-1 and TRBJ1-5; D not certain. With 0 bases removed from V and 6 bases from J, the gap between germline ends came to 6 bases. Per germline, CDR1 MGHRA and CDR2 YSYEKL. The CDR3 sequence is 13 residues long. CDR3 DNA: TGCGCCAGCAGCCAAGATAAAGGTCAGCCCCAGCATTTT. Translated, it gives CASSQDKGQPQHF.

This clonotype came up a few times. CDR3 DNA sequence: TGTGCCTGGTCGGAGGGGATCCTGGATCAGCCCCAGCATTTT. Translated, it gives CAWSEGILDQPQHF. This chain connects TRBV30 to TRBJ1-5, with a weak D call TRBD1 (5 bases). Germline V CDR1 and CDR2: GTSNPN, SVGIG (reference sequence). The V gene lost 5 bases and the J gene lost 5 bases, with 16 bases spanning the gap. The CDR3 extends over 14 amino acids.

This clonotype was recorded many times. The junction does not match germline at one end; this may be a read error. The genes are TRBV19 and TRBJ2-4; weak D call: TRBD1 (6 bases). The CDR3 sequence is 12 residues long. Germline values: CDR1 LNHDA, CDR2 SQIVND (reference sequence). CDR3 nucleotide sequence: TGTGCCAGTAGTACACGCACGGGACAATCTGACTTC. The encoded protein is CASSTRTGQSDF.

V and J are TRBV12-3 or TRBV12-4 and TRBJ2-7; D remains ambiguous. This CDR3 contains 12 residues. V was trimmed by 3 bases and J by 2 bases, leaving 5 bases between them. The DNA for the CDR3 is TGTGCCAGCAGTTTTTCGACCTACGAGCAGTACTTC. It translates to CASSFSTYEQYF.

This clonotype appeared many times. V and J are TRBV15 and TRBJ2-2; no reliable D call. The CDR3 contains 16 residues. V lost 0 bases and J 1 base, leaving 9 bases between the germline ends. The germline CDR1 and CDR2 sequences are LNHNV and YYDKDF (reference sequence). This CDR3 reads CATSREWRRNTGELFF. CDR3 coding DNA: TGTGCCACCAGCAGAGAGTGGCGGAGGAACACCGGGGAGCTGTTTTTT.

About this clonotype: Possible read error: a much larger clone is one base away. This chain connects TRBV19 to TRBJ2-6; D possibly corresponds to TRBD1 (5 bases). Per germline, CDR1 LNHDA and CDR2 SQIVND (reference sequence). The CDR3 contains 16 residues. Here the CDR3 reads CASSFSGNSRANVLTF. The DNA for the CDR3 is TGTGCCAGTAGTTTTTCAGGGAACTCTCGGGCCAACGTCCTGACTTTC.

The gene calls are TRBV5-5 and TRBJ2-3; D uncertain. This CDR3 region has 12 residues. V was shortened by 2 bases and J by 4 bases, with 5 bases between the two germline ends. The germline CDR1 and CDR2 sequences are SGHKS and YYEKEE (reference sequence). Here the CDR3 reads CASSLTADTQYF. Here the CDR3 DNA reads TGTGCCAGCAGCTTAACGGCAGATACGCAGTATTTT.

This clonotype was recorded many times. The genes are TRBV7-9 and TRBJ2-3, with TRBD1 as a possible D gene (6 bases). The CDR3 covers 15 residues. Trimming shortened V by 7 bases and J by 2 bases, and 16 bases separated the two germline ends. CDR1 is SEHNR and CDR2 is FQNEAQ in the germline V gene (reference sequence). CDR3 amino acids: CASNSDRRFTDTQYF. CDR3 DNA: TGTGCCAGCAACTCGGACAGACGGTTCACAGATACGCAGTATTTT.

This clonotype occurred many times. This chain joins TRBV7-2 and TRBJ1-2, with D perhaps matching TRBD1 (6 bases). Germline values: CDR1 SGHTA, CDR2 FQGNSA. The V and J ends lost 5 bases and 6 bases respectively, with 16 bases between them. The CDR3 runs to 14 residues. CDR3 coding DNA: TGTGCCAGCAGCCGTCAGGGGTTTGCGGATGGCTACACCTTC. This encodes CASSRQGFADGYTF.

This clonotype was counted a few times. The gene calls are TRBV24-1 and TRBJ1-5; 7 bases line up with TRBD1. Germline CDR1 and CDR2: KGHDR and SFDVKD. V trimming: 4 bases; J trimming: 0 bases; junction bases outside the gene matches: 2. This CDR3 is 15 amino acids long. CDR3 coding DNA: TGTGCCACCAGTGAGGACAGGTATAGCAATCAGCCCCAGCATTTT. Translating gives CATSEDRYSNQPQHF.

This clonotype was seen many times. The chain has TRBV29-1 and TRBJ2-1; D might be TRBD1 or TRBD2, each matching 8 bases. From germline, CDR1 is SQVTM and CDR2 ANQGSEA. The CDR3 is made up of 16 amino acids. V lost 5 bases to trimming and J lost 7 bases, with 24 bases between them. The CDR3 DNA reads as TGCAGCGTTCGGGGGGGGAGACAGGGGCGGTTGAATGAGCAGTTCTTC. Its translation is CSVRGGRQGRLNEQFF.

This clonotype was seen repeatedly, ten times or more. V and J are TRBV9 and TRBJ2-3; 8 bases are a match to TRBD2. The V and J ends lost 2 bases and 4 bases, in that order; junction bases with no gene match: 12. CDR1 SGDLS and CDR2 YYNGEE come from the germline V gene. This CDR3 is built from 17 residues. The CDR3 loop is CASSVWGRREDADTQYF. The DNA of the CDR3 is TGTGCCAGCAGCGTGTGGGGACGGCGGGAGGATGCAGATACGCAGTATTTT.

This clonotype has a count of ten or more. The DNA for the CDR3 is TGTGCCAGCACCACCTTGGCCAGGAACACTGAAGCTTTCTTT. This sequence encodes CASTTLARNTEAFF. The V call is TRBV12-3 or TRBV12-4, the J call TRBJ1-1; D remains unclear. This CDR3 spans 14 amino acids. Deletions cut 7 bases from V and 1 base from J, with 13 bases between.

This clonotype has a handful of counts. The V call is TRBV5-1, the J call TRBJ1-4; D remains unclear. The CDR3 has 14 residues. Germline V gene lookup returns CDR1 SGHRS and CDR2 YFSETQ. V lost 4 bases and J 8 bases, leaving 15 bases between the germline ends. CDR3 loop: CASSPGPGEEKLFF. For the CDR3, the DNA is TGCGCCAGCAGCCCGGGTCCTGGGGAGGAAAAACTGTTTTTT.

This chain connects TRBV20-1 to TRBJ1-4, with 8 bases lining up with TRBD1. The V gene end was trimmed by 6 bases and the J gene end by 4 bases; junction bases not matched to a gene: 10. This CDR3 is built from 15 residues. Per the germline V gene, CDR1 is DFQATT and CDR2 is SNEGSKA (reference sequence). DNA for the CDR3: TGCAGTGCCCAAAACCCGGGACAGGTTAATGAAAAACTGTTTTTT. This sequence encodes CSAQNPGQVNEKLFF.

The chain couples TRBV5-6 to TRBJ2-5; 9 positions agree with TRBD2. CDR1 and CDR2 (germline): SGHDT, YYEEEE. The CDR3 contains 16 residues. J was trimmed by 4 bases and V by 4 bases; bases with no gene match: 11. The CDR3 DNA reads as TGTGCCAGCAGCCCCCCAGGTGCGGGGGGGCCAGAGACCCAGTACTTC. Amino acid sequence: CASSPPGAGGPETQYF.

The chain has TRBV4-2 and TRBJ2-3; D is possibly TRBD1 (7 bases). Germline CDR1 is LGHNA and CDR2 is YNFKEQ. The CDR3 length is 16 residues. V gave up 1 base and J gave up 4 bases, with 15 bases separating them. The CDR3 bases are TGTGCCAGCAGCCAAGGGCAGGGGGGAGGCGCAGATACGCAGTATTTT. The encoded protein is CASSQGQGGGADTQYF.

This clonotype was seen ten or more times. The chain carries TRBV20-1 and TRBJ2-3, with 10 bases identical to TRBD1. The germline V gene has CDR1 DFQATT and CDR2 SNEGSKA (reference sequence). This CDR3 region has 17 residues. After removal of 3 bases from V and 0 bases from J, the junction contained 9 bases not matched to a gene. CDR3 sequence reads: CSASGQGGRSSTDTQYF. CDR3 nucleotide sequence: TGCAGTGCTAGTGGACAGGGGGGTCGATCTAGCACAGATACGCAGTATTTT.

This clonotype was recorded at least ten times. The J gene is TRBJ2-6, the V gene TRBV5-1; no firm D call. Trimming shortened V by 1 base and J by 0 bases, and 8 bases separated the two germline ends. The CDR3 has 16 amino acids. CDR1 and CDR2 from the germline V gene are SGHRS and YFSETQ. CDR3 sequence: CASSLKQPSGANVLTF. CDR3 nucleotide sequence: TGCGCCAGCAGCTTGAAGCAGCCCTCTGGGGCCAACGTCCTGACTTTC.